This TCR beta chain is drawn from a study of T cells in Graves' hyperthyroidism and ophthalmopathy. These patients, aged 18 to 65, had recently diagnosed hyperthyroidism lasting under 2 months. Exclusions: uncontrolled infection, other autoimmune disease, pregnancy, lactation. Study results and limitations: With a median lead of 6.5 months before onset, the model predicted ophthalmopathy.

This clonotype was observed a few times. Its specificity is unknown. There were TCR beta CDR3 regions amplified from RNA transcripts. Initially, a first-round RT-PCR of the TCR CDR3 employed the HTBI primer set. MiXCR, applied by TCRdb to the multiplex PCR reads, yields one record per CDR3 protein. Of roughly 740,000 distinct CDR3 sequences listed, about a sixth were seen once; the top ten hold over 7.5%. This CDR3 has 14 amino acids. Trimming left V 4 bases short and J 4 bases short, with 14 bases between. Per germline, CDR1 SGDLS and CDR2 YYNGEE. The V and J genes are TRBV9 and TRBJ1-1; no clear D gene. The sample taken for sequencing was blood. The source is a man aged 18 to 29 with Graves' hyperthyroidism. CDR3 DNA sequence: TGTGCCAGCAGCACGGAGGTTGATGGCACTGAAGCTTTCTTT. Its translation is CASSTEVDGTEAFF.